Detailed here is one TCR beta chain. The CDR3 is made up of 16 amino acids. With 1 base clipped from V and 4 bases from J, the junction kept 4 bases outside the gene matches. In germline, CDR1 is SGHRS, CDR2 YFSETQ. In the authors' workflow: Reference gene primers were amplified, and this amplification served to estimate nucleated cell counts. Sequencing used immunoSEQ multiplex PCR; TCRdb keeps in-frame clones, though not all of them. That table furnishes V, J and clone size, whereas the DNA furnished D and trimming. Altogether around 190,000 clones are present, roughly 81% being singletons, with the ten largest covering roughly 4.5%. These data originate in a study of blood T cell repertoires in COVID-19. Across the study: Samples of COVID-19 (acute and convalescent) were obtained from the United States, Italy and Spain. Sample material is recorded as cDNA or gDNA derived from T cells, B-cell-depleted T cells, or PBMCs.

The specimen sequenced was peripheral blood. This chain connects TRBV5-1 to TRBJ2-5; TRBD2 matches 13 bases. This TCR came from a woman aged 80 or over with acute or convalescent COVID-19. CDR3 sequence (DNA): TGCGCCAGCAGCTTGAGGACTAGCGGGAGAGCAGAGACCCAGTACTTC. As protein: CASSLRTSGRAETQYF.